These T cell receptor beta chains were read from a single sample in a study of blood T cell repertoires in COVID-19. Produced via immunoSEQ multiplex PCR; TCRdb's table is partial and in-frame only. Of 190,000 or so clones listed, roughly 94% are singletons. Sequencing used peripheral blood. These receptors all stem from a man under 40 with COVID-19, enrolled during active disease. The CDR3 runs from the conserved cysteine through the conserved F or W. The D gene is left open where the match is weak. Size values are once, few and many counts, or a class for expanded clones, and some rows have none.

d_call,j_call,clone_size,v_call,cdr3_nt,cdr3_aa
TRBD1,TRBJ2-1,.,TRBV7-3,TGTGCCAGCAGCCAAATAGACAGGGGTACATATGCGGATGAGCAGTTCTTC,CASSQIDRGTYADEQFF
.,TRBJ1-2,once,TRBV6-1,TGTGCCAGCAGTGAACTGTGGGCAGCTAACTATGGCTACACCTTC,CASSELWAANYGYTF
TRBD1,TRBJ1-2,.,TRBV6-2/TRBV6-3,TGTGCCAGCAGTTACTCAAGGGGGCCTTTGGATGGCTACACCTTC,CASSYSRGPLDGYTF
.,TRBJ1-2,.,TRBV18,TGTGCCAGCTCACCAACAGACTATGGCTACACCTTC,CASSPTDYGYTF
TRBD2,TRBJ2-7,.,TRBV7-2,TGTGCCAGCAGCTTACAAGCGGGGGAAACCTACGAGCAGTACTTC,CASSLQAGETYEQYF
TRBD1,TRBJ2-2,.,TRBV2,TGTGCCAGCCGGGACAGGGGCACCGGGGAGCTGTTTTTT,CASRDRGTGELFF
TRBD1,TRBJ1-6,once,TRBV4-2,TGTGCCAGCAGCCAACCAGGGGGCCCCCTCCACTTT,CASSQPGGPLHF
.,TRBJ1-5,.,TRBV2,TGTGCCAGCGTGGAGACCTATAGCAATCAGCCCCAGCATTTT,CASVETYSNQPQHF
.,TRBJ1-2,once,TRBV5-5,TGTGCCAGCAGCTTGGTAAATGCCAGATCCTCCTATGGCTACACCTTC,CASSLVNARSSYGYTF
TRBD1,TRBJ2-1,.,TRBV3-1/TRBV3-2,TGTGCCAGCAGCCAGCTAACAGGGGGAAATGAGCAGTTCTTC,CASSQLTGGNEQFF
.,TRBJ2-2,.,TRBV6-2/TRBV6-3,TGTGCCAGCAGTTACCCGCTATTGGCCGGGGAGCTGTTTTTT,CASSYPLLAGELFF
TRBD1,TRBJ1-1,.,TRBV9,TGTGCCAGCAGCGCCCGACAGGGACCCCACACTGAAGCTTTCTTT,CASSARQGPHTEAFF
.,TRBJ1-3,.,TRBV4-1,TGCGCCAGCAGTACTCCGGGATCTACCCCCTCTGGAAACACCATATATTTT,CASSTPGSTPSGNTIYF
.,TRBJ1-2,.,TRBV18,TGTGCCAGCTCACCACCAACCGGTCCGAACTATGGCTACACCTTC,CASSPPTGPNYGYTF
.,TRBJ2-1,.,TRBV5-1,TGCGCCAGCATCAAATCCCCGACAGTATCCTACAATGAGCAGTTCTTC,CASIKSPTVSYNEQFF
.,TRBJ2-7,.,TRBV5-4,TGTGCCAGCAGTATCCGACAGCCCCACTCCTACGAGCAGTACTTC,CASSIRQPHSYEQYF
TRBD1,TRBJ1-2,.,TRBV10-2,TGCGCCAGCAGTGGACGGATGACAGGGTCCAATGGCTACACCTTC,CASSGRMTGSNGYTF
TRBD1,TRBJ2-7,.,TRBV7-2,TGTGCCAGCAGCTTACGGGACAGGGGACCCTACGAGCAGTACTTC,CASSLRDRGPYEQYF
TRBD1,TRBJ1-2,.,TRBV4-1,TGCGCCAGCAGCCAACCCCGACAGGGATCAGGCTATGGCTACACCTTC,CASSQPRQGSGYGYTF
.,TRBJ2-5,once,TRBV28,TGTGCCAGCAGTTTAGCGGGCTCCCGGGGGACCCAGTACTTC,CASSLAGSRGTQYF
TRBD1,TRBJ1-2,.,TRBV3-1/TRBV3-2,TGTGCCAGCAGCCTCAGGGGGGGGGACAGGGACTATGGCTACACCTTC,CASSLRGGDRDYGYTF
.,TRBJ1-2,.,TRBV10-1,TGCGCCAGCAGTGACGGGAAATCCTATGGCTACACCTTC,CASSDGKSYGYTF
TRBD2,TRBJ2-3,.,TRBV29-1,TGCAGCGTTGAAGATCTCGAGCGGGGTTTACCTACCACAGATACGCAGTATTTT,CSVEDLERGLPTTDTQYF
.,TRBJ1-6,.,TRBV12-3/TRBV12-4,TGTGCCAGCAGCTCGGGGGGTTCACCCCTCCACTTT,CASSSGGSPLHF
.,TRBJ1-2,.,TRBV28,TGTGCCAGCCGTCGGGAGGGCACGCAGCGTGGCTACACCTTC,CASRREGTQRGYTF
.,TRBJ2-1,.,TRBV7-3,TGTGCCAGCAGCCCCGGGGTTGATGTAGTGGGGAGCTCCTACAATGAGCAGTTCTTC,CASSPGVDVVGSSYNEQFF
TRBD2,TRBJ2-5,.,TRBV5-4,TGTGCCAGCAGCTTTCGCCTCGGGGGGGGCAACAAAGAGACCCAGTACTTC,CASSFRLGGGNKETQYF
.,TRBJ2-2,.,TRBV7-7,TGTGCCAGTACCGGGGGTCTGGCCGGGGAGCTGTTTTTT,CASTGGLAGELFF
.,TRBJ2-5,once,TRBV7-9,TGTGCCAGCAGCTTGGGAGGGGGGTCGAAGGAGACCCAGTACTTC,CASSLGGGSKETQYF
TRBD2,TRBJ2-3,.,TRBV9,TGTGCCAGCAGCGTAGAATCAAGTAGCGGGGGACCTACAGATACGCAGTATTTT,CASSVESSSGGPTDTQYF
TRBD1,TRBJ1-2,.,TRBV13,TGTGCCAGCAGCCGCCGAGGGGGCGACTATGGCTACACCTTC,CASSRRGGDYGYTF
.,TRBJ1-2,.,TRBV5-4,TGTGCCAGCACCCTCGGAGGGCCTAACTATGGCTACACCTTC,CASTLGGPNYGYTF
TRBD1,TRBJ2-3,once,TRBV3-1/TRBV3-2,TGTGCCAGCAGCCAAGGGTTTAACAGGGGGAAGGATACGCAGTATTTT,CASSQGFNRGKDTQYF
TRBD1,TRBJ1-2,once,TRBV6-5,TGTGCCAGCATTGCAAGACAGGGGGCTTTTGGCTACACCTTC,CASIARQGAFGYTF
.,TRBJ2-3,.,TRBV3-1/TRBV3-2,TGTGCCAGCAGCCAAGTGGGGGCCCCCACAGATACGCAGTATTTT,CASSQVGAPTDTQYF
TRBD1,TRBJ2-7,.,TRBV6-6,TGTGCCAGCAGTTACCAAACAGGGGTAGCCTACGAGCAGTACTTC,CASSYQTGVAYEQYF
TRBD1,TRBJ1-2,.,TRBV4-1,TGCGCCAGCAGCCAGGAACAGGCGACAGGGGATGAGGTGGGCTACACCTTC,CASSQEQATGDEVGYTF
.,TRBJ1-1,.,TRBV20-1,TGCAGTGCTAGTGGTCTTTCGGGCACTGAAGCTTTCTTT,CSASGLSGTEAFF
TRBD1,TRBJ1-4,once,TRBV20-1,TGCAGTGCTACAGGGGGGGAAAAACTGTTTTTT,CSATGGEKLFF
TRBD2,TRBJ2-3,.,TRBV11-2,TGTGCCAGCACCCGACTAGCGGGGGACCCGCATACGCAGTATTTT,CASTRLAGDPHTQYF
.,TRBJ1-1,once,TRBV9,TGTGCCAGCAGCACGCCCGGGAGGGACACTGAAGCTTTCTTT,CASSTPGRDTEAFF
TRBD1,TRBJ2-1,few,TRBV7-3,TGTGCCAGCAGCTCCCGCCCCGGGACAGGGCTCAATGAGCAGTTCTTC,CASSSRPGTGLNEQFF
.,TRBJ2-1,.,TRBV5-1,TGCGCCAGCAGGAGGGCCAGCTCCTACAATGAGCAGTTCTTC,CASRRASSYNEQFF
.,TRBJ1-1,.,TRBV5-4,TGTGCCAGCAGCCAAAAACAGGGCCAGGGCACTGAAGCTTTCTTT,CASSQKQGQGTEAFF
TRBD1,TRBJ1-3,.,TRBV5-1,TGCGCCAGCAGCTCCCGGGGACAGGGGGGAACTGGAAACACCATATATTTT,CASSSRGQGGTGNTIYF
.,TRBJ2-1,once,TRBV12-2,TGTGCAAGTCGTCATGGGACTAGCGATGAGCAGTTCTTC,CASRHGTSDEQFF
TRBD1,TRBJ1-3,.,TRBV6-5,TGTGCCAGCAGCCCGGGACAGAGCTCTGGAAACACCATATATTTT,CASSPGQSSGNTIYF
.,TRBJ1-5,.,TRBV11-2,TGTGCCAGCAGCTTAGTTTCAACAGGGCGGAAGTGTCAGCCCCAGCATTTT,CASSLVSTGRKCQPQHF
TRBD2,TRBJ2-2,.,TRBV5-1,TGCGCCAGCAGCCCGGGACTAGCGGGGTCAAGAGCGAACACCGGGGAGCTGTTTTTT,CASSPGLAGSRANTGELFF
.,TRBJ1-1,.,TRBV12-3/TRBV12-4,TGTGCCAGCAGACCGACAGTTAACACTGAAGCTTTCTTT,CASRPTVNTEAFF
.,TRBJ1-5,.,TRBV28,TGTGCCAGCAGTACCGAACTAATAGGCAATCAGCCCCAGCATTTT,CASSTELIGNQPQHF
.,TRBJ1-1,.,TRBV28,TGTGCCAGCAGTTTACGTCCGGGGGGCACTGAAGCTTTCTTT,CASSLRPGGTEAFF
.,TRBJ2-1,.,TRBV19,TGTGCCAGTAGGCCAGCGGTTTCCTACAATGAGCAGTTCTTC,CASRPAVSYNEQFF
TRBD1,TRBJ1-5,.,TRBV7-9,TGTGCCAGCAGCTTAGTCTTAGGGACAGGTGAATATAGCAATCAGCCCCAGCATTTT,CASSLVLGTGEYSNQPQHF
.,TRBJ1-3,.,TRBV5-4,TGTGCCAGCAGCTTGGCAGGGAACTCTGGAAACACCATATATTTT,CASSLAGNSGNTIYF
.,TRBJ1-1,.,TRBV4-1,TGCGCCAGCAGCCAAGCGACTCATGAGAACACTGAAGCTTTCTTT,CASSQATHENTEAFF
.,TRBJ2-6,.,TRBV5-1,TGCGCCAGCAGCTTTAGGGGGAGTAGGACTGGGGCCAACGTCCTGACTTTC,CASSFRGSRTGANVLTF
.,TRBJ1-2,.,TRBV7-9,TGTGCCAGCAGCTTGGGAGCAGAGATCTATGGCTACACCTTC,CASSLGAEIYGYTF
.,TRBJ1-2,.,TRBV25-1,TGTGCCAGCAGTGAATCGGGAGGGAGAGGCTATGGCTACACCTTC,CASSESGGRGYGYTF